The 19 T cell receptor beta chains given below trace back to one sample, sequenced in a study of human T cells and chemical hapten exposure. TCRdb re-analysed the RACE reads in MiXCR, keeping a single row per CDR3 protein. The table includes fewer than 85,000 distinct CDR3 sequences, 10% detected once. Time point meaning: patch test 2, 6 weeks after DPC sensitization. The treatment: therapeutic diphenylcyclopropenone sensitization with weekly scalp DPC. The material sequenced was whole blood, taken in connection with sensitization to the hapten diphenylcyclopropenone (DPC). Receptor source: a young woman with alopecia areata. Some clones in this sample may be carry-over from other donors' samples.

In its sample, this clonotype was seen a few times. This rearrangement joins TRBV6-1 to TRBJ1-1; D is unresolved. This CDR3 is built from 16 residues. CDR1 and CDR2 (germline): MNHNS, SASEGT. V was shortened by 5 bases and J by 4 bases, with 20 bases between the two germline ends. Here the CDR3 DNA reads TGTGCCAGCAGTCCCCTGGCCTCGCTGGCTACCACTGAAGCTTTCTTT. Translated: CASSPLASLATTEAFF.

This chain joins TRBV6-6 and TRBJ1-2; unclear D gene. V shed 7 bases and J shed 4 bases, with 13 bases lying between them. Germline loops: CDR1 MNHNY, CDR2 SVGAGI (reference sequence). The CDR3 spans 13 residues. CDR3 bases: TGTGCCAGCAAGTCCAACTCACGCTATGGCTACACCTTC. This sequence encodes CASKSNSRYGYTF.

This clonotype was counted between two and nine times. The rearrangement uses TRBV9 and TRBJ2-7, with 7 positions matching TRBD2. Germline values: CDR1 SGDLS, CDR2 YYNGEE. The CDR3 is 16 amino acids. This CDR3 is CEAQQLSKRDPYEQYF. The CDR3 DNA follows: TGTGAGGCCCAGCAGCTCTCCAAGCGGGACCCCTACGAGCAGTACTTC.

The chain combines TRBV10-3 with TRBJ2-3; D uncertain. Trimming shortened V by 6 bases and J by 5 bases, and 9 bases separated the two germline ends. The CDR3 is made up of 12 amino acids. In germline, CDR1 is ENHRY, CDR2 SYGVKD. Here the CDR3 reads CAIREKGDTQYF. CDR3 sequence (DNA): TGTGCCATCAGGGAAAAGGGAGATACGCAGTATTTT.

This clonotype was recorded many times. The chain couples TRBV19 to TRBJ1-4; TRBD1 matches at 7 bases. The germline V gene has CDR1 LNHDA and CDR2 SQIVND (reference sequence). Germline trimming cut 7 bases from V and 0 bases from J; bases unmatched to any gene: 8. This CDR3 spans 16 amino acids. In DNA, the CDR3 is TGTGCCAGTACTAGACAGGGAGTTGCAACTAATGAAAAACTGTTTTTT. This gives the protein CASTRQGVATNEKLFF.

The CDR3: CASALGGPSTDTQYF. DNA for the CDR3: TGTGCCAGCGCCCTTGGGGGCCCTAGCACAGATACGCAGTATTTT. This rearrangement joins TRBV28 to TRBJ2-3; D is perhaps TRBD1 (6 bases). CDR1 MDHEN and CDR2 SYDVKM come from the germline V gene. This CDR3 contains 15 residues. V was shortened by 8 bases and J by 0 bases, with 15 bases between the two germline ends.

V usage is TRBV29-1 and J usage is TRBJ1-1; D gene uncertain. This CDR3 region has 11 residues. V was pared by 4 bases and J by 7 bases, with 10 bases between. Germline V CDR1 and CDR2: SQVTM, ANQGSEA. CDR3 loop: CSVVRQLEAFF. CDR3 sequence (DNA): TGCAGCGTTGTGCGGCAGCTTGAAGCTTTCTTT.

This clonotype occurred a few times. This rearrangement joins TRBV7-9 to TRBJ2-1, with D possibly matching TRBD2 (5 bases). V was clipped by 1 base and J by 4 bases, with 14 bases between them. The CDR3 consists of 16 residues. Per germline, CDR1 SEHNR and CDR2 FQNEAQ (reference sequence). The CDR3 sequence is CASSLGLAGLYNEQFF. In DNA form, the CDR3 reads TGTGCCAGCAGCTTAGGGTTGGCGGGTCTTTACAATGAGCAGTTCTTC.

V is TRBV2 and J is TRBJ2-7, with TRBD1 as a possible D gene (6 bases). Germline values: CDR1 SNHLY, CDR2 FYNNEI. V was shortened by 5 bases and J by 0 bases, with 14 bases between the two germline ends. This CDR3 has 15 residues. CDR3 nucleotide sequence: TGTGCCAGCAGTCCACAGGGTTCCCGCTCCTACGAGCAGTACTTC. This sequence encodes CASSPQGSRSYEQYF.

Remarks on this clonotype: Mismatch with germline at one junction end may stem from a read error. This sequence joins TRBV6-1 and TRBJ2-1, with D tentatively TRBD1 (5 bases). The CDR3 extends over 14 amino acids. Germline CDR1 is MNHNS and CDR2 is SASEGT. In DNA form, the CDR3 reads TGTGCCAGCAGTGAAGCGTTGGACAACTACAAGCAGATCTTC. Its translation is CASSEALDNYKQIF.

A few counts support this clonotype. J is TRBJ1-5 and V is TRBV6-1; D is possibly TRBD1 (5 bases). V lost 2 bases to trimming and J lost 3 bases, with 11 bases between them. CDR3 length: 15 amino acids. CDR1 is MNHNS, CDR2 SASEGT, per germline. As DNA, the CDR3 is TGTGCCAGCAGTGAACAAGGGACTGACAATCAGCCCCAGCATTTT. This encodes CASSEQGTDNQPQHF.

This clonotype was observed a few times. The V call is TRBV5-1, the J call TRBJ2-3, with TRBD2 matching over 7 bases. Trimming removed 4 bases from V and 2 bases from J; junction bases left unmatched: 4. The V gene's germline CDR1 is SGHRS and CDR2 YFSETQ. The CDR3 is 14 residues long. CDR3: CASSRLADTDTQYF. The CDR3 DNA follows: TGCGCCAGCAGCAGACTAGCAGACACAGATACGCAGTATTTT.

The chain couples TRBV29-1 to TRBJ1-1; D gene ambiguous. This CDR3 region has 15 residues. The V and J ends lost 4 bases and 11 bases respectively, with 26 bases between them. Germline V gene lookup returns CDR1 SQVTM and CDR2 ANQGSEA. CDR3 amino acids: CSVGGDQYTRTGAFF. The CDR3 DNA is TGCAGCGTTGGTGGGGATCAATATACTCGCACCGGGGCTTTCTTT.

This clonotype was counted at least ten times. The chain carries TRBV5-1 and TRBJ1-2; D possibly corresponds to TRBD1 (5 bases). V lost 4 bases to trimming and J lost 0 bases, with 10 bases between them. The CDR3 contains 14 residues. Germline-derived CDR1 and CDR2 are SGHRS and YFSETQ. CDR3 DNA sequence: TGCGCCAGCAGCCGGGACGTTGCTAACTATGGCTACACCTTC. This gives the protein CASSRDVANYGYTF.

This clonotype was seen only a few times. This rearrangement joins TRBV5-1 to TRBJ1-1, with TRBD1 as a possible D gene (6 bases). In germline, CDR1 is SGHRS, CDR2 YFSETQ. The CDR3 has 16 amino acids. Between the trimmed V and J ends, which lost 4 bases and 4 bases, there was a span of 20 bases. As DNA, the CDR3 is TGCGCCAGCAGCGCGGATTCAGGGGCAGGAGTCACTGAAGCTTTCTTT. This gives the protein CASSADSGAGVTEAFF.

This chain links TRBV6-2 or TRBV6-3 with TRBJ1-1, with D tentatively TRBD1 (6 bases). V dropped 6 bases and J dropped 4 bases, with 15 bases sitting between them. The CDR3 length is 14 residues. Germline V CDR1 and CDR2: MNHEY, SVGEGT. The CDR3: CASSFMGGGTEAFF. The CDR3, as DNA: TGTGCCAGCAGCTTCATGGGGGGCGGCACTGAAGCTTTCTTT.

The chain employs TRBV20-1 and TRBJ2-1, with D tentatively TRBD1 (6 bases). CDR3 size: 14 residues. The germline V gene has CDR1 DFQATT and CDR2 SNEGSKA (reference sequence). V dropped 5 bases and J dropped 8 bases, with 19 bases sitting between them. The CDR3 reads CSAWGSNRDDEQFF. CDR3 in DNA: TGCAGTGCTTGGGGAAGTAACAGGGACGATGAGCAGTTCTTC.

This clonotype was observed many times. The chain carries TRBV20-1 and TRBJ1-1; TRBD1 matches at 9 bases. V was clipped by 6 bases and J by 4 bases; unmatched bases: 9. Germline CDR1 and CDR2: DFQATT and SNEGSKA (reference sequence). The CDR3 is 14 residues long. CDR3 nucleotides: TGCAGTGCAGGCTCCGGGACAGGGACCACTGAAGCTTTCTTT. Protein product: CSAGSGTGTTEAFF.

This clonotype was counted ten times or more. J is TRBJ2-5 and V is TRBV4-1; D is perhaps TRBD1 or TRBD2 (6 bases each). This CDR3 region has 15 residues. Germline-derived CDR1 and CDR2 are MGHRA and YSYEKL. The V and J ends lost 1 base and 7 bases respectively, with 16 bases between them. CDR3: CASSQVSRQEGTQYF. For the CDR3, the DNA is TGCGCCAGCAGCCAAGTATCCCGACAGGAGGGGACCCAGTACTTC.